This entry lists 27 T cell receptor beta chains sequenced from one sample in a study of CD8 T cells in ankylosing spondylitis. Study-wide points: Ankylosing spondylitis blood appeared to carry a characteristic TCR beta motif of roughly 8 highly homologous variants.

TCRdb independently ran MiXCR on the 5' RACE reads; one entry per CDR3 protein. The sample lists about 450,000 distinct CDR3 sequences, about 24% occurring once. Their cognate antigens are unknown. Sequencing was performed on blood, either unsorted or a sorted T cell fraction (not recorded which). The origin of the receptors is a male donor with ankylosing spondylitis.

This rearrangement joins TRBV29-1 to TRBJ2-3, with D possibly being TRBD2 (6 bases). V gave up 4 bases and J gave up 1 base, with 12 bases separating them. The CDR3 has 14 amino acids. Germline CDR1 and CDR2: SQVTM and ANQGSEA. CDR3 region: CSVAASVGTDTQYF. CDR3 sequence (DNA): TGCAGCGTTGCCGCTAGCGTGGGCACAGATACGCAGTATTTT.

V and J are TRBV20-1 and TRBJ2-7, with a weak D call TRBD1 (5 bases). The ends were cut back, 6 bases at V and 4 bases at J, with 19 bases in the middle. Germline V CDR1 and CDR2: DFQATT, SNEGSKA (reference sequence). This CDR3 has 14 residues. CDR3 nucleotides: TGCAGTGCCAATGGGGCAGGTTGGGATTACGAGCAGTACTTC. Protein sequence: CSANGAGWDYEQYF.

Comments on this clonotype: At one of its ends the junction is not consistent with the germline gene, which may arise from a read error. The chain couples TRBV29-1 to TRBJ2-3, with TRBD2 identical over 7 bases. In germline, CDR1 is SQVTM, CDR2 ANQGSEA. The CDR3 runs 13 residues. The CDR3 is CSVEAGPTDTQYF. As DNA, the CDR3 is TGCAGCGTAGAAGCGGGGCCCACAGATACGCAGTATTTT.

CDR3 in DNA: TGTGCCAGCAGTTCCGGGACAGGGGTGGGCTACACCTTC. It translates to CASSSGTGVGYTF. The gene calls are TRBV7-9 and TRBJ1-2; 10 bases agree with TRBD1. Per germline, CDR1 SEHNR and CDR2 FQNEAQ (reference sequence). V was clipped by 6 bases and J by 8 bases; unmatched bases: 6. CDR3 length equals 13 residues.

The CDR3 coding sequence is TGCAGTGCCCGCCCCCTAGCGGGAGGCCAGAACATTCAGTACTTC. Translation: CSARPLAGGQNIQYF. The chain joins TRBV20-1 to TRBJ2-4; 11 bases map to TRBD2. CDR1 and CDR2 (germline): DFQATT, SNEGSKA (reference sequence). The CDR3 loop spans 15 amino acids. V gave up 6 bases and J gave up 7 bases; unmatched junction bases: 11.

CDR3 nucleotide sequence: TGCGCCAGCAGCTTTCAGACTAGCGGGAGAACAGATACGCAGTATTTT. This codes for CASSFQTSGRTDTQYF. The chain uses TRBV5-1 and TRBJ2-3; TRBD2 agrees at 12 bases. This CDR3 spans 16 amino acids. With V trimmed by 2 bases and J by 3 bases, 4 bases remained unmatched. CDR1 and CDR2 from the germline V gene are SGHRS and YFSETQ. Looking up the rest from reference TRBV5-1 and TRBJ2-3 gives the full variable domain: KAGVTQTPRYLIKTRGQQVTLSCSPISGHRSVSWYQQTPGQGLQFLFEYFSETQRNKGNFPGRFSGRQFSNSRSEMNVSTLELGDSALYLCASSFQTSGRTDTQYFGPGTRLTVL.

The chain employs TRBV5-5 and TRBJ2-1; D is ambiguous. V lost 0 bases to trimming and J lost 7 bases, with 11 bases between them. The germline gives CDR1 SGHKS, CDR2 YYEKEE (reference sequence). The CDR3 spans 14 residues. CDR3 in amino acids: CASSLAELRNEQFF. The CDR3 nucleotides read TGTGCCAGCAGCTTGGCCGAGCTCCGGAATGAGCAGTTCTTC.

V and J are TRBV12-3 or TRBV12-4 and TRBJ1-3; D possibly corresponds to TRBD1 (6 bases). The germline V and J ends were trimmed by 5 bases and 4 bases, with 15 bases remaining between them. There are 15 residues in the CDR3. The CDR3 reads CASSRKQGPGNTIYF. The CDR3 DNA reads TGTGCCAGCAGTAGAAAACAGGGCCCCGGAAACACCATATATTTT.

Only a few counts were recorded for this clonotype. The chain links TRBV20-1 to TRBJ2-1; TRBD2 matches at 9 bases. Losses at the gene ends were 3 bases for V and 0 bases for J; bases not matched to a gene: 6. CDR1 is DFQATT and CDR2 is SNEGSKA in the germline V gene (reference sequence). This CDR3 is 16 amino acids long. The CDR3 DNA follows: TGCAGTGCTAGGGGGGCTAGCGGGAACTCCTACAATGAGCAGTTCTTC. Translation gives CSARGASGNSYNEQFF.

The chain is built from TRBV5-1 and TRBJ1-1, with D unresolved. V lost 3 bases to trimming and J lost 5 bases, with 14 bases between them. In germline, CDR1 is SGHRS, CDR2 YFSETQ. The CDR3 length is 14 residues. The CDR3, as DNA: TGCGCCAGCAGCTACAAGGGAGTGGGGACTGAAGCTTTCTTT. Its translation: CASSYKGVGTEAFF.

This clonotype showed up just a few times. V usage is TRBV20-1 and J usage is TRBJ2-3; perhaps TRBD2 as D (6 bases). Germline V gene data show CDR1 as DFQATT and CDR2 as SNEGSKA (reference sequence). CDR3 length: 14 residues. The germline V and J ends were trimmed by 5 bases and 6 bases, with 18 bases remaining between them. The CDR3 region is CSARRTGRGDTQYF. The CDR3 DNA is TGCAGTGCTCGGAGGACCGGGAGAGGGGATACGCAGTATTTT.

The chain couples TRBV5-1 to TRBJ2-3; a possible D gene is TRBD1 (7 bases). CDR1 and CDR2 (germline): SGHRS, YFSETQ. Trimming took off 0 bases at V and 0 bases at J, with 14 bases between the two ends. The CDR3 sequence is 17 residues long. The CDR3: CASSLGAQGTSTDTQYF. Written as DNA, the CDR3 is TGCGCCAGCAGCTTGGGGGCACAGGGGACTAGCACAGATACGCAGTATTTT.

The chain joins TRBV19 to TRBJ1-1; D might be TRBD1 (5 bases). Germline V CDR1 and CDR2: LNHDA, SQIVND (reference sequence). V gave up 8 bases and J gave up 5 bases, with 12 bases separating them. The length of the CDR3 is 12 residues. The CDR3 DNA reads TGTGCCAGTGCAATCAGGGATACTGAAGCTTTCTTT. Translated: CASAIRDTEAFF.

This rearrangement joins TRBV29-1 to TRBJ2-1; 8 nucleotides line up with TRBD2. CDR1 is SQVTM and CDR2 is ANQGSEA in the germline V gene. This CDR3 is 15 amino acids long. Germline trimming cut 6 bases from V and 4 bases from J; bases unmatched to any gene: 11. Here the CDR3 reads CSVTPPAGVYNEQFF. CDR3 sequence (DNA): TGCAGCGTAACCCCGCCAGCGGGAGTATACAATGAGCAGTTCTTC.

J is TRBJ1-1 and V is TRBV29-1; D is perhaps TRBD1 (6 bases). This CDR3 has 15 residues. Germline-derived CDR1 and CDR2 are SQVTM and ANQGSEA. With 1 base removed from V and 1 base from J, the gap between germline ends came to 13 bases. DNA for the CDR3: TGCAGCGTTGAAGCGGGGGGCAGGAAGAACACTGAAGCTTTCTTT. Translated, it gives CSVEAGGRKNTEAFF.

The chain uses TRBV7-2 and TRBJ2-3; D ambiguous. The CDR3 covers 13 residues. V was shortened by 5 bases and J by 5 bases, with 11 bases between the two germline ends. Per germline, CDR1 SGHTA and CDR2 FQGNSA. DNA for the CDR3: TGTGCCAGCAGCCAAAACCCAAGAGATACGCAGTATTTT. Translated: CASSQNPRDTQYF.

This clonotype was picked up a small number of times. V gene TRBV6-5 combines with J gene TRBJ1-5; D call uncertain. V was cut by 2 bases and J by 1 base, with 9 bases left in between. Germline V gene data show CDR1 as MNHEY and CDR2 as SVGAGI. There are 15 residues in the CDR3. CDR3 region: CASSYALTSNQPQHF. CDR3 bases: TGTGCCAGCAGTTACGCGCTGACCAGCAATCAGCCCCAGCATTTT.

This clonotype appeared a few times. V usage is TRBV15 and J usage is TRBJ1-5; D not resolved. This CDR3 contains 15 residues. Germline values: CDR1 LNHNV, CDR2 YYDKDF (reference sequence). V lost 6 bases and J lost 2, with 14 bases in between. The CDR3 loop reads CATRKGLGGNQPQHF. The CDR3 nucleotides read TGTGCCACCAGAAAGGGTCTGGGTGGCAATCAGCCCCAGCATTTT.

The V call is TRBV29-1, the J call TRBJ2-2, with D possibly being TRBD1 (6 bases). The germline gives CDR1 SQVTM, CDR2 ANQGSEA. The CDR3 totals 12 residues. Trimming removed 7 bases from V and 5 bases from J, with 11 bases in between. Here the CDR3 DNA reads TGCAGCGAGGGACACGTTACCGGGGAGCTGTTTTTT. Residues: CSEGHVTGELFF.

J is TRBJ2-7 and V is TRBV11-2, with D unresolved. V was clipped by 5 bases and J by 4 bases, with 12 bases between them. CDR3 length equals 13 residues. Germline CDR1 and CDR2: SGHAT and FQNNGV. The CDR3 sequence: CASSAHAGYEQYV. In DNA form, the CDR3 reads TGTGCCAGCAGCGCACATGCCGGATACGAGCAGTACGTC.

This clonotype has only a few counts. The V gene is TRBV7-2, the J gene TRBJ1-5; a possible D gene is TRBD1 (5 bases). This CDR3 contains 16 residues. Deletions cut 5 bases from V and 2 bases from J, with 16 bases between. CDR1 SGHTA and CDR2 FQGNSA come from the germline V gene. CDR3 loop: CASSPGGKGGNQPQHF. CDR3 DNA: TGTGCCAGCAGCCCCGGGGGTAAAGGGGGCAATCAGCCCCAGCATTTT.

The chain has TRBV7-2 and TRBJ2-3; TRBD2 matches at 12 bases. Germline values: CDR1 SGHTA, CDR2 FQGNSA. There are 15 residues in the CDR3. The V and J ends lost 5 bases and 4 bases, in that order; junction bases with no gene match: 4. The CDR3 DNA reads as TGTGCCAGCAGCCGGACTAGCGGGAACTCAGATACGCAGTATTTT. Protein sequence: CASSRTSGNSDTQYF.

This rearrangement joins TRBV28 to TRBJ1-4, with 9 bases lining up with TRBD1. V lost 1 base and J lost 7; bases outside the gene matches: 7. CDR3 length: 16 amino acids. Germline V CDR1 and CDR2: MDHEN, SYDVKM. This CDR3 is CASSLYRGHVVEKLFF. CDR3 sequence (DNA): TGTGCCAGCAGTTTATACAGGGGGCATGTTGTTGAAAAACTGTTTTTT.

This clonotype was counted only a few times. The chain employs TRBV12-3 or TRBV12-4 and TRBJ1-5; D gene ambiguous. The CDR3 length is 14 residues. Deletions cut 2 bases from V and 3 bases from J, with 8 bases between. The CDR3 reads CASSLILYNQPQHF. The CDR3 DNA reads as TGTGCCAGCAGTTTAATACTGTACAATCAGCCCCAGCATTTT.

This chain connects TRBV29-1 to TRBJ1-1; tentative D call: TRBD1 (6 bases). V lost 4 bases and J 0 bases, leaving 12 bases between the germline ends. Germline CDR1 is SQVTM and CDR2 is ANQGSEA. The CDR3 length is 14 residues. For the CDR3, the DNA is TGCAGCGTTGGAGTGACAGGAGTGAACACTGAAGCTTTCTTT. Amino acid sequence: CSVGVTGVNTEAFF.

This clonotype has a handful of counts. J is TRBJ1-1 and V is TRBV20-1; D not resolved. With 6 bases removed from V and 3 bases from J, the gap between germline ends came to 8 bases. The CDR3 runs to 11 residues. Germline CDR1 is DFQATT and CDR2 is SNEGSKA (reference sequence). The CDR3 is CSATAYTEAFF. The CDR3 DNA follows: TGCAGTGCGACCGCCTACACTGAAGCTTTCTTT.

This clonotype was counted only a few times. V and J are TRBV20-1 and TRBJ2-3, with 9 bases that match TRBD2. Germline V gives CDR1 DFQATT, CDR2 SNEGSKA (reference sequence). This CDR3 contains 13 residues. Unmatched junction bases numbered 6, after V lost 8 bases and J lost 3 bases. Here the CDR3 DNA reads TGCAGTCTAGCGGGAAGCGGGACAGATACGCAGTATTTT. Its protein is CSLAGSGTDTQYF.